This TCR beta chain was found in a study of blood T cell repertoires in COVID-19. Only in-frame clones appear in the TCRdb table, and some are missing; sequencing was by immunoSEQ multiplex PCR. This sample has 250,000 to 300,000 clones; 85% to 90% occur once, and the top ten carry 15%. The CDR3 has 15 residues. Deletions cut 0 bases from V and 4 bases from J, with 13 bases between. Per germline, CDR1 SGHRS and CDR2 YFSETQ. The chain links TRBV5-1 to TRBJ1-1, with D perhaps TRBD1 (6 bases). The sequenced sample consisted of PBMCs or T cells enriched from blood (not recorded which). The TCR sequence derives from a man aged 18 to 35 who had recovered from COVID-19. CDR3 in DNA: TGCGCCAGCAGCTTGGAATTGACAGGTGCCACTGAAGCTTTCTTT. Its translation is CASSLELTGATEAFF. Supplemented by reference TRBV5-1 and TRBJ1-1, the full variable domain reads KAGVTQTPRYLIKTRGQQVTLSCSPISGHRSVSWYQQTPGQGLQFLFEYFSETQRNKGNFPGRFSGRQFSNSRSEMNVSTLELGDSALYLCASSLELTGATEAFFGQGTRLTVV.